This note documents a single T cell receptor beta chain sequence. Different DNA sequences within this sample yield the same CDR3. These data belong to a study of blood T cell repertoires in COVID-19. Turning to the study itself: Acute-phase and convalescent COVID-19 samples originated in the United States, Italy and Spain. The analysed material was cDNA or gDNA that came from T cells, B-cell-depleted T cells, or PBMCs.

Authors' data handling: Amplified reference gene primers provided the basis for estimating nucleated cell counts. Method: immunoSEQ multiplex PCR; TCRdb's copy keeps in-frame clones and lacks some. Clone size and V and J calls were adopted from that table, with D and trimming inferred from the DNA. Of approximately 110,000 clones detected, about 79% appear once; the ten largest clones hold roughly 8.2%. This CDR3 has 14 amino acids. The V gene's germline CDR1 is LGHDT and CDR2 YNNKEL (reference sequence). V lost 1 base, J lost 0 bases, and 6 bases lay in between. Sequencing input: peripheral blood. The sequence was obtained from a woman at least 80 years old with active or convalescent COVID-19. The V call is TRBV3-1 (or the pseudogene TRBV3-2), the J call TRBJ1-1, with D unclear. The CDR3 is CASSQGALNTEAFF. The CDR3 DNA follows: TGTGCCAGCAGCCAAGGCGCACTGAACACTGAAGCTTTCTTT.